These 8 T cell receptor beta chains were all obtained from the same sample, sequenced in a study of spatial heterogeneity in lung cancer. Their target antigens are unknown. The time point was: sample taken at primary tumor resection. TCRdb analysed the 5' RACE reads with MiXCR anew, one entry per CDR3 protein. There are about 15,000 distinct CDR3 sequences in the sample; around 7.3% occur only once, and 7.5% to 9.5% lies in the top ten. Whole-study findings and limits: Counts of expanded alpha and beta TCRs within tumors tracked the tumor nonsynonymous mutation count.

This specimen was lung tumor tissue, taken at surgery. These receptors were taken from a male donor with early-stage non-small cell lung cancer.

The chain recombines TRBV24-1 with TRBJ2-7, with D unresolved. Germline lookup yields CDR1 KGHDR and CDR2 SFDVKD. Trimming stripped 6 bases from V and 7 bases from J, with 15 bases between. This CDR3 has 13 residues. CDR3 sequence reads: CATSSPPAAEQYF. The CDR3, as DNA: TGTGCCACCAGTTCCCCACCGGCCGCTGAGCAGTACTTC.

This clonotype was observed many times. V and J are TRBV7-9 and TRBJ1-1; D unclear. The CDR3 is 13 amino acids. The V gene lost 2 bases and the J gene lost 6 bases, with 10 bases spanning the gap. The germline gives CDR1 SEHNR, CDR2 FQNEAQ (reference sequence). CDR3 in amino acids: CASSLWTAPEAFF. Written as DNA, the CDR3 is TGTGCCAGCAGCTTATGGACCGCTCCTGAAGCTTTCTTT.

The chain uses TRBV3-1 and TRBJ1-1; TRBD1 matches at 9 bases. J lost 5 bases, V lost 4 bases, and 8 bases had no gene match. CDR3 length: 15 amino acids. The germline CDR1 and CDR2 sequences are LGHDT and YNNKEL (reference sequence). In DNA, the CDR3 is TGTGCCAGCAGCCGACCACGGACAGGGGAGACTGAAGCTTTCTTT. Amino acids: CASSRPRTGETEAFF.

With respect to this clonotype: A much larger clone is a single base away; this may be a read error. The chain joins TRBV20-1 to TRBJ2-1; no clear D. The CDR3 consists of 11 residues. CDR1 and CDR2 (germline): DFQATT, SNEGSKA (reference sequence). V shed 7 bases and J shed 9 bases, with 13 bases lying between them. CDR3 bases: TGCAGTGTTAGTGTGGCAGTTGAGCAGTTCTTC. This gives the protein CSVSVAVEQFF.

This clonotype was detected ten times or more. This rearrangement joins TRBV7-2 to TRBJ1-3; D remains ambiguous. Trimming took 4 bases from V and 4 from J, leaving 8 bases between them. CDR3 length equals 13 residues. Germline V lookup: CDR1 SGHTA, CDR2 FQGNSA. CDR3 nucleotides: TGTGCCAGCAGCTCCACCCCCGGAAACACCATATATTTT. Amino acids: CASSSTPGNTIYF.

The sample holds a few counts of this clonotype. The chain uses TRBV24-1 and TRBJ2-3, with D uncertain. Germline values: CDR1 KGHDR, CDR2 SFDVKD. The CDR3 extends over 12 amino acids. V was shortened by 0 bases and J by 8 bases, with 5 bases between the two germline ends. CDR3 nucleotides: TGTGCCACCAGTGATTTGCTAGGTACGCAGTATTTT. Translating it yields CATSDLLGTQYF.

This clonotype was seen ten or more times. This rearrangement joins TRBV19 to TRBJ1-5; a weak D match, TRBD1 (6 bases). This CDR3 region has 13 residues. The V gene's germline CDR1 is LNHDA and CDR2 SQIVND (reference sequence). V shed 10 bases and J shed 4 bases, with 14 bases lying between them. CDR3 nucleotides: TGTGCCACGCAGGGACAATTGAATCAGCCCCAGCATTTT. This gives the protein CATQGQLNQPQHF.

The chain recombines TRBV6-5 with TRBJ2-7; 7 bases align to TRBD2. Germline V lookup: CDR1 MNHEY, CDR2 SVGAGI. Trimming at V came to 2 bases and at J to 3 bases, leaving 7 bases not matched to a gene. The length of the CDR3 is 15 residues. CDR3 amino acids: CASSYSGARGYEQYF. The CDR3 DNA reads TGTGCCAGCAGTTACAGCGGGGCTCGGGGCTACGAGCAGTACTTC.